The 27 T cell receptor beta chains listed next were all sequenced from one sample in a study of yellow fever vaccine responses in identical twins. TCRdb independently ran MiXCR on the RT-PCR reads; one entry per CDR3 protein. The table shows about 9,000 distinct CDR3 sequences, with roughly 83% occurring only once. Sequencing was performed on T cells from blood (PBMCs), unsorted or a sorted subset (not recorded which), taken before or after yellow fever vaccination (not recorded which). The receptors shown here come from a young woman who received the yellow fever vaccine.

This chain joins TRBV27 and TRBJ1-5; 8 nucleotides align to TRBD1. V dropped 3 bases and J dropped 2; count of bases not matched to a gene: 3. The CDR3 is 15 amino acids. The germline gives CDR1 MNHEY, CDR2 SMNVEV (reference sequence). The CDR3 sequence: CASSFGQGGNQPQHF. CDR3 bases: TGTGCCAGCAGTTTTGGACAGGGAGGCAATCAGCCCCAGCATTTT.

The genes are TRBV7-3 and TRBJ1-6; TRBD1 matches 7 bases. The J segment lost 10 bases and the V segment lost 0 bases, leaving 6 bases of the junction unmatched. The CDR3 is 15 residues long. From germline, CDR1 is SGHTA and CDR2 FQGTGA. The CDR3 is CASSLTDRVRSPLHF. The CDR3, as DNA: TGTGCCAGCAGCTTAACCGACAGGGTGCGCTCACCCCTCCACTTT. The full variable domain, with the rest looked up from reference TRBV7-3 and TRBJ1-6, is GAGVSQTPSNKVTEKGKYVELRCDPISGHTALYWYRQSLGQGPEFLIYFQGTGAADDSGLPNDRFFAVRPEGSVSTLKIQRTERGDSAVYLCASSLTDRVRSPLHFGNGTRLTVT.

The rearrangement uses TRBV19 and TRBJ1-5; D is possibly TRBD1 (6 bases). With 7 bases removed from V and 6 bases from J, the gap between germline ends came to 10 bases. This CDR3 is 12 amino acids long. CDR1 and CDR2 (germline): LNHDA, SQIVND (reference sequence). The CDR3 loop reads CASKEGGQPQHF. CDR3 DNA sequence: TGTGCCAGTAAGGAGGGGGGTCAGCCCCAGCATTTT. The variable domain in full, completed from reference TRBV19 and TRBJ1-5, reads DGGITQSPKYLFRKEGQNVTLSCEQNLNHDAMYWYRQDPGQGLRLIYYSQIVNDFQKGDIAEGYSVSREKKESFPLTVTSAQKNPTAFYLCASKEGGQPQHFGDGTRLSIL.

The chain links TRBV18 to TRBJ1-3; possible D gene TRBD1, 5 bases. The V gene's germline CDR1 is KGHSH and CDR2 LQKENI. The V and J ends lost 2 bases and 3 bases respectively, with 8 bases between them. The CDR3 contains 14 residues. CDR3 loop: CASSPSTVGNTIYF. The CDR3 DNA follows: TGTGCCAGCTCACCATCGACAGTTGGAAACACCATATATTTT.

The chain links TRBV18 to TRBJ2-4; D may be TRBD1 (5 bases). Germline lookup yields CDR1 KGHSH and CDR2 LQKENI. V shed 3 bases and J shed 5 bases, with 8 bases lying between them. The CDR3 spans 13 residues. The DNA of the CDR3 is TGTGCCAGCTCACCCAGGGTGGAAAACATTCAGTACTTC. Translating it yields CASSPRVENIQYF.

J is TRBJ1-6 and V is TRBV11-1, with TRBD1 matching over 7 bases. Losses at the gene ends were 5 bases for V and 7 bases for J; bases not matched to a gene: 8. CDR3 size: 15 residues. In germline, CDR1 is SGHAT, CDR2 FQDESV (reference sequence). CDR3 sequence: CASSLRQGSNSPLHF. The CDR3 DNA is TGTGCCAGCAGCCTGCGACAGGGATCAAATTCACCCCTCCACTTT.

The chain has TRBV29-1 and TRBJ2-7; either TRBD1 or TRBD2 may fit D (5 bases each). Germline V gene lookup returns CDR1 SQVTM and CDR2 ANQGSEA. Trimming removed 6 bases at V and 0 bases at J, with 9 bases between. The CDR3 spans 12 residues. For the CDR3, the DNA is TGCAGCGTGGGGGAGAGCTCCTACGAGCAGTACTTC. It yields the protein CSVGESSYEQYF.

The chain is built from TRBV10-3 and TRBJ2-1, with D unclear. The CDR3 sequence is 18 residues long. The germline V gene has CDR1 ENHRY and CDR2 SYGVKD. V dropped 2 bases and J dropped 0 bases, with 17 bases sitting between them. The CDR3 is CAISEIIIGPLSYNEQFF. The CDR3 bases are TGTGCCATCAGTGAGATCATAATCGGGCCTCTCTCCTACAATGAGCAGTTCTTC.

V usage is TRBV4-2 and J usage is TRBJ1-1; the D is unclear. This CDR3 spans 13 amino acids. The germline V gene encodes CDR1 LGHNA and CDR2 YNFKEQ. With 4 bases removed from V and 4 bases from J, the gap between germline ends came to 10 bases. The CDR3 is CASSPAGSTEAFF. The CDR3, as DNA: TGTGCCAGCAGCCCTGCGGGTAGCACTGAAGCTTTCTTT.

J is TRBJ1-1 and V is TRBV7-6, with D tentatively TRBD1 (5 bases). This CDR3 has 14 residues. Deletions cut 1 base from V and 3 bases from J, with 9 bases between. Per germline, CDR1 SGHVS and CDR2 FNYEAQ. The DNA for the CDR3 is TGTGCCAGCAGCTTAGAACAGGCCGACACTGAAGCTTTCTTT. Translated: CASSLEQADTEAFF.

This chain uses TRBV2 with TRBJ1-5; the D is unclear. CDR1 SNHLY and CDR2 FYNNEI come from the germline V gene. The CDR3 has 13 amino acids. The ends were cut back, 9 bases at V and 5 bases at J, with 14 bases in the middle. CDR3 loop: CASNRREDQPQHF. The CDR3 DNA reads as TGTGCCAGTAATAGACGGGAGGATCAGCCCCAGCATTTT.

This chain uses TRBV2 with TRBJ1-2, with D possibly matching TRBD1 (6 bases). CDR3 length equals 12 residues. Germline V gene data show CDR1 as SNHLY and CDR2 as FYNNEI. The V end lost 4 bases, the J end lost 4 bases, and 7 bases lay between the germline ends. Here the CDR3 DNA reads TGTGCCAGCAGTGTCAGGGGCTATGGCTACACCTTC. Protein product: CASSVRGYGYTF.

The J gene is TRBJ1-5, the V gene TRBV27, with unresolved D. The ends were cut back, 3 bases at V and 5 bases at J, with 5 bases in the middle. The germline gives CDR1 MNHEY, CDR2 SMNVEV (reference sequence). The CDR3 length is 12 residues. In nucleotides, the CDR3 is TGTGCCAGCAGTTTTAGAGATCAGCCCCAGCATTTT. Its translation: CASSFRDQPQHF.

The gene calls are TRBV18 and TRBJ2-5, with D perhaps TRBD1 (7 bases). With 0 bases removed from V and 1 base from J, the gap between germline ends came to 12 bases. The CDR3 runs to 16 residues. Germline V gene data show CDR1 as KGHSH and CDR2 as LQKENI. In DNA, the CDR3 is TGTGCCAGCTCACCACCGCGGCGGGACAGCCAAGAGACCCAGTACTTC. Translated, it gives CASSPPRRDSQETQYF.

The chain employs TRBV20-1 and TRBJ1-1; D ambiguous. Per the germline V gene, CDR1 is DFQATT and CDR2 is SNEGSKA (reference sequence). V was trimmed by 6 bases and J by 1 base, leaving 15 bases between them. CDR3 length: 14 amino acids. The CDR3 DNA is TGCAGTGCGTACGATATTCGGGGGAACACTGAAGCTTTCTTT. Protein sequence: CSAYDIRGNTEAFF.

J is TRBJ1-2 and V is TRBV10-3, with 10 bases identical to TRBD1. The CDR3 has 13 amino acids. Germline trimming cut 5 bases from V and 7 bases from J; bases unmatched to any gene: 4. Looked up from germline, CDR1 is ENHRY and CDR2 is SYGVKD. CDR3 DNA: TGTGCCATCAGTCCCGGGACAGGGGTTGGCTACACCTTC. Protein product: CAISPGTGVGYTF.

This chain links TRBV12-3 or TRBV12-4 with TRBJ1-2; 12 bases align to TRBD1. V lost 6 bases, J lost 6 bases, and 5 bases stayed unmatched. The CDR3 has 14 amino acids. The CDR3 loop is CASRDGDRGHGYTF. CDR3 coding DNA: TGTGCCAGCAGGGACGGGGACAGGGGGCATGGCTACACCTTC.

The V and J genes are TRBV18 and TRBJ1-1, with D perhaps matching TRBD1 (6 bases). The V gene lost 4 bases and the J gene lost 0 bases, with 9 bases spanning the gap. The germline V gene has CDR1 KGHSH and CDR2 LQKENI. The CDR3 extends over 14 amino acids. CDR3 nucleotides: TGTGCCAGCTCACAGGACAGACTGAACACTGAAGCTTTCTTT. Translation gives CASSQDRLNTEAFF.

The chain uses TRBV2 and TRBJ2-1; TRBD2 might be the D (6 bases). The CDR3 contains 14 residues. Deletions cut 7 bases from V and 7 bases from J, with 17 bases between. Germline CDR1 reads SNHLY; CDR2 reads FYNNEI. The CDR3 DNA reads TGTGCCAGCAATGGCGGGATTATGTGGAATGAGCAGTTCTTC. This translates into CASNGGIMWNEQFF. Full variable domain (remainder filled in from reference TRBV2 and TRBJ2-1): EPEVTQTPSHQVTQMGQEVILRCVPISNHLYFYWYRQILGQKVEFLVSFYNNEISEKSEIFDDQFSVERPDGSNFTLKIRSTKLEDSAMYFCASNGGIMWNEQFFGPGTRLTVL.

The chain employs TRBV20-1 and TRBJ2-5; D not resolved. V was trimmed by 5 bases and J by 6 bases, leaving 7 bases between them. CDR3 size: 10 residues. CDR1 DFQATT and CDR2 SNEGSKA come from the germline V gene (reference sequence). The CDR3, as DNA: TGCAGTGCTGGATTTCAGACCCAGTACTTC. Protein: CSAGFQTQYF.

This chain connects TRBV11-3 to TRBJ1-4; no clear D. The germline V gene encodes CDR1 SGHNT and CDR2 YENEEA. V was shortened by 5 bases and J by 10 bases, with 11 bases between the two germline ends. The length of the CDR3 is 12 residues. The CDR3 region is CASSPDQAKLFF. CDR3 DNA sequence: TGTGCCAGCAGCCCCGATCAGGCAAAACTGTTTTTT. The full variable domain, with the rest looked up from reference TRBV11-3 and TRBJ1-4, is EAGVVQSPRYKIIEKKQPVAFWCNPISGHNTLYWYLQNLGQGPELLIRYENEEAVDDSQLPKDRFSAERLKGVDSTLKIQPAELGDSAVYLCASSPDQAKLFFGSGTQLSVL.

CDR3 sequence reads: CAISESQESSGNTIYF. Written as DNA, the CDR3 is TGTGCCATCAGTGAGTCGCAGGAGTCCTCTGGAAACACCATATATTTT. The chain has TRBV10-3 and TRBJ1-3; D is uncertain. V lost 0 bases and J lost 0, with 9 bases in between. CDR3 length: 16 amino acids. In germline, CDR1 is ENHRY, CDR2 SYGVKD.

The chain recombines TRBV10-3 with TRBJ1-6; 7 bases agree with TRBD1. In germline, CDR1 is ENHRY, CDR2 SYGVKD. The J segment lost 9 bases and the V segment lost 0 bases, leaving 5 bases of the junction unmatched. The CDR3 length is 15 residues. CDR3 residues: CAISESTQGVSPLHF. The CDR3 coding sequence is TGTGCCATCAGTGAGTCAACCCAGGGGGTTTCACCCCTCCACTTT.

The genes are TRBV10-3 and TRBJ1-1; D perhaps matches TRBD1 (6 bases). The germline V and J ends were trimmed by 7 bases and 4 bases, with 19 bases remaining between them. The germline CDR1 and CDR2 sequences are ENHRY and SYGVKD. The CDR3 spans 15 residues. CDR3 loop: CAIMSKAGAITEAFF. Written as DNA, the CDR3 is TGTGCCATCATGAGCAAGGCGGGGGCGATCACTGAAGCTTTCTTT.

J is TRBJ2-5 and V is TRBV5-1, with 7 bases lining up with TRBD1. Germline V lookup: CDR1 SGHRS, CDR2 YFSETQ. The V gene end was trimmed by 4 bases and the J gene end by 2 bases; junction bases not matched to a gene: 2. CDR3 length: 13 residues. Here the CDR3 DNA reads TGCGCCAGCAGCCCGGGACAGCAAGAGACCCAGTACTTC. It codes for CASSPGQQETQYF.

The chain joins TRBV20-1 to TRBJ2-7; 7 bases fit TRBD2. This CDR3 has 13 amino acids. With 6 bases clipped from V and 0 bases from J, the junction kept 5 bases outside the gene matches. CDR1 DFQATT and CDR2 SNEGSKA come from the germline V gene (reference sequence). The CDR3 region has the DNA TGCAGTGCCGCTAGCGGCATCTCCTACGAGCAGTACGTC. Translating it yields CSAASGISYEQYV.

The CDR3 reads CASSPGPNEQYF. The CDR3 DNA sequence: TGTGCCAGCTCACCCGGACCCAACGAGCAGTACTTC. This chain joins TRBV18 and TRBJ2-7; D remains ambiguous. CDR1 and CDR2 (germline): KGHSH, LQKENI. The CDR3 runs 12 residues. The V and J ends lost 3 bases and 5 bases respectively, with 8 bases between them.